These T cell receptor beta chains were read from a single sample in a study of response to subunit inactivated influenza vaccine. Via MiXCR, TCRdb re-called the RT-PCR reads, giving one row per CDR3 protein. Counted here are under 200,000 distinct CDR3 sequences, approximately 11% occurring once; the ten biggest clones make up around 33%. The material was CD8+ T cells sorted from PBMCs, obtained roughly 24 months after vaccination. The receptor source for this set is a man aged 50-75 years who received an inactivated influenza vaccine. Both conserved end residues are part of each CDR3. D genes are given only for firm matches. For some rows the clone size is stated as once, few or many, or as a class when expanded; others skip it.

j_gene: TRBJ2-2
v_gene: TRBV20-1
d_gene: -
abundance: few
CDR3aa: CSARGTHKNTGELFF
CDR3nt: TGCAGTGCTAGAGGGACCCACAAGAACACCGGGGAGCTGTTTTTT

j_gene: TRBJ2-7
v_gene: TRBV15
d_gene: -
abundance: -
CDR3aa: CATSRGSGRSSYEQYF
CDR3nt: TGTGCCACCAGCAGAGGATCCGGGCGGTCCTCCTACGAGCAGTACTTC

j_gene: TRBJ2-5
v_gene: TRBV3-1
d_gene: TRBD1
abundance: -
CDR3aa: CASSQGLTGPYQETQYF
CDR3nt: TGTGCCAGCAGCCAAGGATTGACAGGGCCCTACCAAGAGACCCAGTACTTC

j_gene: TRBJ1-2
v_gene: TRBV20-1
d_gene: -
abundance: few
CDR3aa: CSARVELVDYGYTF
CDR3nt: TGCAGTGCTAGAGTTGAGTTAGTCGACTATGGCTACACCTTC

j_gene: TRBJ2-7
v_gene: TRBV7-8
d_gene: -
abundance: few
CDR3aa: CASSLNRAEQYF
CDR3nt: TGTGCCAGCAGCTTGAACAGGGCCGAGCAGTACTTC

j_gene: TRBJ2-7
v_gene: TRBV4-3
d_gene: -
abundance: -
CDR3aa: CASSQDLRGWDEQYF
CDR3nt: TGCGCCAGCAGCCAAGATTTGAGGGGTTGGGACGAGCAGTACTTC

j_gene: TRBJ2-7
v_gene: TRBV20-1
d_gene: -
abundance: many
CDR3aa: CSAPRRDYEQYF
CDR3nt: TGCAGTGCCCCCAGGCGAGACTACGAGCAGTACTTC

j_gene: TRBJ1-1
v_gene: TRBV20-1
d_gene: -
abundance: many
CDR3aa: CSARVPSNTEAFF
CDR3nt: TGCAGTGCTAGAGTCCCCAGCAACACTGAAGCTTTCTTT

j_gene: TRBJ2-7
v_gene: TRBV20-1
d_gene: -
abundance: -
CDR3aa: CSARVPEGAYEQYF
CDR3nt: TGCAGTGCAAGAGTACCTGAGGGAGCCTACGAGCAGTACTTC

j_gene: TRBJ2-1
v_gene: TRBV14
d_gene: TRBD2
abundance: -
CDR3aa: CASSQDIGTSVYNEQFF
CDR3nt: TGTGCCAGCAGCCAAGACATTGGGACTAGCGTTTACAATGAGCAGTTCTTC

j_gene: TRBJ2-7
v_gene: TRBV27
d_gene: TRBD2
abundance: -
CDR3aa: CASSLREGREQYF
CDR3nt: TGTGCCAGCAGTTTGCGGGAGGGCCGCGAGCAGTACTTC

j_gene: TRBJ1-4
v_gene: TRBV28
d_gene: TRBD1
abundance: few
CDR3aa: CASTDRGNEKLFF
CDR3nt: TGTGCCAGCACCGACAGGGGGAATGAAAAACTGTTTTTT

j_gene: TRBJ2-1
v_gene: TRBV9
d_gene: TRBD1
abundance: -
CDR3aa: CASSDPTGGNEQFF
CDR3nt: TGTGCCAGCAGCGACCCGACAGGGGGCAATGAGCAGTTCTTC

j_gene: TRBJ2-3
v_gene: TRBV15
d_gene: TRBD1
abundance: -
CDR3aa: CATSRGGTGTDTQYF
CDR3nt: TGTGCCACCAGCAGAGGAGGGACAGGAACAGATACGCAGTATTTT

j_gene: TRBJ2-5
v_gene: TRBV6-5
d_gene: TRBD2
abundance: few
CDR3aa: CASSHSRGGMETQYF
CDR3nt: TGTGCCAGCAGCCACTCACGCGGGGGGATGGAGACCCAGTACTTC

j_gene: TRBJ1-4
v_gene: TRBV12-3/TRBV12-4
d_gene: -
abundance: many
CDR3aa: CASSLWADNEKLFF
CDR3nt: TGTGCCAGCAGTTTATGGGCAGATAATGAAAAACTGTTTTTT

j_gene: TRBJ2-2
v_gene: TRBV15
d_gene: TRBD2
abundance: few
CDR3aa: CATSRDGTSGASGTGELFF
CDR3nt: TGTGCCACCAGCAGAGATGGGACTAGCGGGGCCAGTGGAACCGGGGAGCTGTTTTTT

j_gene: TRBJ2-7
v_gene: TRBV20-1
d_gene: -
abundance: -
CDR3aa: CSARGTRFSYEQYF
CDR3nt: TGCAGTGCTAGAGGAACGCGTTTCTCCTACGAGCAGTACTTC

j_gene: TRBJ2-5
v_gene: TRBV21-1
d_gene: -
abundance: -
CDR3aa: CASSKPGSTPVPQYF
CDR3nt: TGTGCCAGCAGCAAACCTGGCTCCACGCCTGTGCCCCAGTACTTC

j_gene: TRBJ2-1
v_gene: TRBV12-3/TRBV12-4
d_gene: -
abundance: few
CDR3aa: CASSFWAGSYNEQFF
CDR3nt: TGTGCCAGCAGTTTCTGGGCAGGGTCCTACAATGAGCAGTTCTTC

j_gene: TRBJ2-1
v_gene: TRBV12-3/TRBV12-4
d_gene: -
abundance: many
CDR3aa: CASSLSTVDEQFF
CDR3nt: TGTGCCAGCAGTCTTTCCACTGTCGATGAGCAGTTCTTC

j_gene: TRBJ2-2
v_gene: TRBV7-8
d_gene: -
abundance: few
CDR3aa: CASSLYRGRNTGELFF
CDR3nt: TGTGCCAGCAGCTTGTATCGCGGAAGGAACACCGGGGAGCTGTTTTTT

j_gene: TRBJ2-7
v_gene: TRBV6-2/TRBV6-3
d_gene: TRBD2
abundance: few
CDR3aa: CASHLGFGLVYEQYF
CDR3nt: TGTGCCAGCCATCTTGGGTTTGGACTAGTATACGAGCAGTACTTC

j_gene: TRBJ2-3
v_gene: TRBV20-1
d_gene: -
abundance: -
CDR3aa: CSASSGASTDTQYF
CDR3nt: TGCAGTGCTAGTTCCGGTGCTAGCACAGATACGCAGTATTTT

j_gene: TRBJ2-1
v_gene: TRBV5-8
d_gene: TRBD2
abundance: -
CDR3aa: CASSLRGGSLDEQFF
CDR3nt: TGTGCCAGCAGCTTGAGGGGCGGGAGTTTAGATGAGCAGTTCTTC

j_gene: TRBJ2-6
v_gene: TRBV7-8
d_gene: -
abundance: -
CDR3aa: CASSLFGQSGANVLTF
CDR3nt: TGTGCCAGCAGCCTTTTCGGACAGTCTGGGGCCAACGTCCTGACTTTC

j_gene: TRBJ2-7
v_gene: TRBV11-2
d_gene: -
abundance: -
CDR3aa: CASSWGQGEQYF
CDR3nt: TGTGCCAGCAGTTGGGGCCAGGGCGAGCAGTACTTC

j_gene: TRBJ2-1
v_gene: TRBV20-1
d_gene: TRBD2
abundance: many
CDR3aa: CSASGGGAGSYNEQFF
CDR3nt: TGCAGTGCTAGTGGCGGGGGGGCCGGTTCCTACAATGAGCAGTTCTTC

j_gene: TRBJ2-6
v_gene: TRBV27
d_gene: TRBD1
abundance: few
CDR3aa: CASSKGQFSSGANVLTF
CDR3nt: TGTGCCAGCAGTAAGGGACAGTTTTCCTCTGGGGCCAACGTCCTGACTTTC

j_gene: TRBJ2-2
v_gene: TRBV29-1
d_gene: -
abundance: few
CDR3aa: CSVRGIGGELFF
CDR3nt: TGCAGCGTTCGTGGTATAGGTGGGGAGCTGTTTTTT

j_gene: TRBJ2-7
v_gene: TRBV12-3/TRBV12-4
d_gene: -
abundance: many
CDR3aa: CASSFGRGYEQYF
CDR3nt: TGTGCCAGCAGTTTTGGAAGGGGGTACGAGCAGTACTTC

j_gene: TRBJ2-7
v_gene: TRBV29-1
d_gene: -
abundance: -
CDR3aa: CSVEGDSYYEQYF
CDR3nt: TGCAGCGTTGAAGGTGACAGTTACTACGAGCAGTACTTC

j_gene: TRBJ2-7
v_gene: TRBV11-1
d_gene: -
abundance: -
CDR3aa: CASSLGTNREQAGIPDLRGQYF
CDR3nt: TGTGCCAGCAGCCTAGGGACTAACAGGGAGCAAGCAGGAATACCCGACCTACGCGGGCAGTACTTC

j_gene: TRBJ2-1
v_gene: TRBV7-8
d_gene: -
abundance: many
CDR3aa: CASRIGFNSYNEQFF
CDR3nt: TGTGCCAGCAGAATTGGCTTCAACTCCTACAATGAGCAGTTCTTC

j_gene: TRBJ2-7
v_gene: TRBV6-2/TRBV6-3
d_gene: -
abundance: few
CDR3aa: CASSYYEQYF
CDR3nt: TGTGCCAGCAGCTACTACGAGCAGTACTTC

j_gene: TRBJ2-1
v_gene: TRBV30
d_gene: -
abundance: -
CDR3aa: CAWSLTNLINEQFF
CDR3nt: TGTGCCTGGAGTCTTACCAACTTAATCAATGAGCAGTTCTTC

j_gene: TRBJ2-2
v_gene: TRBV9
d_gene: TRBD1
abundance: many
CDR3aa: CASSVRRQGGDTGELFF
CDR3nt: TGTGCCAGCAGCGTTCGACGACAGGGGGGGGACACCGGGGAGCTGTTTTTT

j_gene: TRBJ1-1
v_gene: TRBV5-1
d_gene: TRBD1
abundance: -
CDR3aa: CASSAGQSNTETFF
CDR3nt: TGCGCCAGCAGCGCGGGACAGTCGAACACTGAAACTTTCTTT

j_gene: TRBJ2-7
v_gene: TRBV7-8
d_gene: -
abundance: medium-sized
CDR3aa: CASSAGPLYEQYF
CDR3nt: TGTGCCAGCAGCGCGGGACCTCTCTACGAGCAGTACTTC

j_gene: TRBJ2-7
v_gene: TRBV2
d_gene: -
abundance: few
CDR3aa: CASSSSGWDWSSYEQYF
CDR3nt: TGTGCCAGCAGTTCATCGGGCTGGGACTGGAGCTCCTACGAGCAGTACTTC

j_gene: TRBJ2-7
v_gene: TRBV7-2
d_gene: -
abundance: few
CDR3aa: CASSLGMGPDEQYF
CDR3nt: TGTGCCAGCAGCTTAGGTATGGGTCCTGACGAGCAGTACTTC

j_gene: TRBJ2-7
v_gene: TRBV4-3
d_gene: TRBD2
abundance: many
CDR3aa: CASSQTSGGAYEQYF
CDR3nt: TGCGCCAGCAGCCAAACTAGCGGGGGGGCCTACGAGCAGTACTTC

j_gene: TRBJ2-7
v_gene: TRBV11-2
d_gene: -
abundance: many
CDR3aa: CASSLEATYEQYF
CDR3nt: TGTGCCAGCAGCTTAGAGGCTACATACGAGCAGTACTTC

j_gene: TRBJ2-1
v_gene: TRBV9
d_gene: TRBD2
abundance: few
CDR3aa: CASSVVGGEYNEQFF
CDR3nt: TGTGCCAGCAGCGTAGTCGGGGGGGAGTACAATGAGCAGTTCTTC

j_gene: TRBJ2-5
v_gene: TRBV7-8
d_gene: TRBD1
abundance: -
CDR3aa: CASSLWDSKETQYF
CDR3nt: TGTGCCAGCAGCTTATGGGACAGTAAAGAGACCCAGTACTTC

j_gene: TRBJ1-1
v_gene: TRBV30
d_gene: -
abundance: few
CDR3aa: CAWSWSAEAFF
CDR3nt: TGTGCCTGGAGTTGGTCTGCTGAAGCTTTCTTT

j_gene: TRBJ1-5
v_gene: TRBV7-9
d_gene: -
abundance: -
CDR3aa: CASSPTDQPQHF
CDR3nt: TGTGCCAGCAGCCCGACAGATCAGCCCCAGCATTTT

j_gene: TRBJ1-2
v_gene: TRBV28
d_gene: -
abundance: -
CDR3aa: CASSLLGANYGYTF
CDR3nt: TGTGCCAGCAGTTTATTGGGGGCCAACTATGGCTACACCTTC